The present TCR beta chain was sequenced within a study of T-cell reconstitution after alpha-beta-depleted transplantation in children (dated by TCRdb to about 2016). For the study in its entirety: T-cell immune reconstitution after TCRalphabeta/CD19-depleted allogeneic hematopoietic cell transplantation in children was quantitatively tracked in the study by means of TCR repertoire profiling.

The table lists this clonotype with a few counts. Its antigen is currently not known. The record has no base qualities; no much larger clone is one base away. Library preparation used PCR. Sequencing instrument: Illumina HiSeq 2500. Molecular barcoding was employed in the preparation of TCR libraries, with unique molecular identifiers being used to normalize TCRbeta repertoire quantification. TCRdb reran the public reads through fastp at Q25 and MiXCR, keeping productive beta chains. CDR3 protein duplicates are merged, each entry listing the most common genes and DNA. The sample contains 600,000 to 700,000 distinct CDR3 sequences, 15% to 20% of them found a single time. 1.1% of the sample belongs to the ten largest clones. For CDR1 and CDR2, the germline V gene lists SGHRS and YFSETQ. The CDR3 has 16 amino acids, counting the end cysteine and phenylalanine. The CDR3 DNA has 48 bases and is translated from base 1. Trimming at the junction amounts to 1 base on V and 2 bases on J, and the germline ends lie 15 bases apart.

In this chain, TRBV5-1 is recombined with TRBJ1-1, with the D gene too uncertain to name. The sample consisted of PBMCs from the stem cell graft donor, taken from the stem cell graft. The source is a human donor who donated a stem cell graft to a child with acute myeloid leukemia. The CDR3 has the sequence CASSLQSLGRNTEAFF. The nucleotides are TGCGCCAGCAGCTTGCAGTCCCTAGGGAGAAACACTGAAGCTTTCTTT. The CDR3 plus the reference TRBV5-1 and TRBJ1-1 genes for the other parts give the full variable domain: KAGVTQTPRYLIKTRGQQVTLSCSPISGHRSVSWYQQTPGQGLQFLFEYFSETQRNKGNFPGRFSGRQFSNSRSEMNVSTLELGDSALYLCASSLQSLGRNTEAFFGQGTRLTVV.